This TCR beta chain was found in a study of T-cell memory formation after mild COVID-19. TCRdb used MiXCR to reprocess the 5' RACE reads, holding one entry per CDR3 protein. The sample lists about 39,000 distinct CDR3 sequences, about 6% seen once, with under 0.85% in the top ten. This clonotype came up many times. Deletions cut 5 bases from V and 4 bases from J, with 15 bases between. Germline V gene data show CDR1 as SGHTA and CDR2 as FQGNSA. This CDR3 is built from 14 residues. The sequenced sample was PBMCs or a T cell subset sorted from them (not recorded which). The chain has TRBV7-2 and TRBJ2-7; no clear D gene. The clonotype comes from an adult who had mild COVID-19 (a few samples of this study predate the infection). Cell type and time point are not known. The CDR3 DNA follows: TGTGCCAGCAGCAACCGCGAGGCACCGTACGAGCAGTACTTC. Its translation: CASSNREAPYEQYF.